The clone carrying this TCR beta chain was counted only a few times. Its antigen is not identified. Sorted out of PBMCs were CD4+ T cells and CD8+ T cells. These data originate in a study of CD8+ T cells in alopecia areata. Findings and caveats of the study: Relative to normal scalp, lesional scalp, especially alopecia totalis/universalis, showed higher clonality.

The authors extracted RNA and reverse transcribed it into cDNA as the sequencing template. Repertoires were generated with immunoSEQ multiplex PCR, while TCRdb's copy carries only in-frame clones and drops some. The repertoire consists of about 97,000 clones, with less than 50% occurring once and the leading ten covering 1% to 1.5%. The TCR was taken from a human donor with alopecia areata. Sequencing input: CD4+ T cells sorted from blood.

CDR3 sequence reads: CSATQGLGQETQYF. DNA of the CDR3: TGCAGCGCTACTCAGGGTTTGGGGCAAGAGACCCAGTACTTC. The chain couples TRBV29-1 to TRBJ2-5; maybe TRBD1 (5 bases). Per the germline V gene, CDR1 is SQVTM and CDR2 is ANQGSEA. Trimming cost V 7 bases and J 2 bases, with 17 bases left between them. CDR3 length: 14 residues.